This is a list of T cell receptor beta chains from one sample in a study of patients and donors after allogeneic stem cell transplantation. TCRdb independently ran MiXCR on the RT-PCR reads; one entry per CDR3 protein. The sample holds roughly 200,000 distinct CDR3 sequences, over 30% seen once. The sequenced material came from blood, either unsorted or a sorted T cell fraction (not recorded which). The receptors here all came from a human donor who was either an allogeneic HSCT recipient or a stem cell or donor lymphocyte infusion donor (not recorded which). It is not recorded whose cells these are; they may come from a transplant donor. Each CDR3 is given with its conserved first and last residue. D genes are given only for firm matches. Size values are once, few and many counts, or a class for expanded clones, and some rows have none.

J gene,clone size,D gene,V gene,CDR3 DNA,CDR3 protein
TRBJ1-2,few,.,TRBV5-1,TGCGCCAGCAGCCACCAAAGGACAGTCGAGGGTGGCTACACCTTC,CASSHQRTVEGGYTF
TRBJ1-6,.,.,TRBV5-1,TGCGCCAGCAGTTATTCGACAGTTGGGAATTCACCCCTCCACTTT,CASSYSTVGNSPLHF
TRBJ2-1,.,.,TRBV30,TGTGCCTGGAGTACTTACAATGAGCAGTTCTTC,CAWSTYNEQFF
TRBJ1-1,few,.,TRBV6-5,TGTGCCAGTGTAGGGAACACTGAAGCTTTCTTT,CASVGNTEAFF
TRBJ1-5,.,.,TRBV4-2,TGTGCCAGCAGCCAAGCGGCAGGGAGAGGTAATCAGCCCCAGCATTTT,CASSQAAGRGNQPQHF
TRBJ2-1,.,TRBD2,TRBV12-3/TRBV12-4,TGTGCCAGCAGTTCCCGACTAGCCCCCCTCAATGAGCAGTTCTTC,CASSSRLAPLNEQFF
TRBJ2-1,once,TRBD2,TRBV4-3,TGCGCCAGCAGCCAAGAGGGGAGCGGGGCTAATGAGCAGTTCTTC,CASSQEGSGANEQFF
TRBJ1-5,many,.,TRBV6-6,TGTGCCAGCAGCCAGGGGTATAGCAATCAGCCCCAGCATTTT,CASSQGYSNQPQHF
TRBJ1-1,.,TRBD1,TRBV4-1,TGCGCCAGCAGCCCGACAGGGCAGAACACTGAAGCTTTCTTT,CASSPTGQNTEAFF
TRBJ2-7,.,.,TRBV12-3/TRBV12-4,TGTGCCAGCAGTTTAAAACAGGACCTTTACTTC,CASSLKQDLYF
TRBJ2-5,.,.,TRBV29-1,TGCAGCGTTGGCGGTTTGGAGACCCAGTACTTC,CSVGGLETQYF
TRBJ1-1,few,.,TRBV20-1,TGCAGTGCTAGAGGCTATGCAGTGAACACTGAAGCTTTCTTT,CSARGYAVNTEAFF
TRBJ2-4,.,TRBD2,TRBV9,TGTGCCAGCAGCGTAGCGGCGGGGGGGCCTCAAAACATTCAGTACTTC,CASSVAAGGPQNIQYF
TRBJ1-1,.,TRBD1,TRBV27,TGTGCCAGCAGTTTATCCGGGACAGGGAGGAACACTGAAGCTTTCTTT,CASSLSGTGRNTEAFF
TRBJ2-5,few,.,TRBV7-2,TGTGCCAGCAGCGCCGGCGGTCCAGAGACCCAGTACTTC,CASSAGGPETQYF
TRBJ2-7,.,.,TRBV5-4,TGTGCCAGCAGCTTGATATCCGGCCCTGGGCAGTACTTC,CASSLISGPGQYF
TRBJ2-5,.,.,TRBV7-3,TGTGCCAGCAGCAGATCAGGGAGAGAGACCCAGTACTTC,CASSRSGRETQYF
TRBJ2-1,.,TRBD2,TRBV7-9,TGTGCCAGCAGCTCCCGGACTAGCTTAGGGTACAATGAGCAGTTCTTC,CASSSRTSLGYNEQFF
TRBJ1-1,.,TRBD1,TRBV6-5,TGTGCCAGCAGTTACAGACAGGGGGCTTTCATGAACACTGAAGCTTTCTTT,CASSYRQGAFMNTEAFF
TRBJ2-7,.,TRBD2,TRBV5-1,TGCGCCAGCAGCCCCTTGGACAGCGGGGGTTCCTACGAGCAGTACTTC,CASSPLDSGGSYEQYF
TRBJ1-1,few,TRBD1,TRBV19,TGTGCCAGTCTCGACAGGGGCAGGACGAACACTGAAGCTTTCTTT,CASLDRGRTNTEAFF
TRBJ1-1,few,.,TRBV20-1,TGCAGTGCTAGAGAGCTGGTAACGACAGATGAAGCTTTCTTT,CSARELVTTDEAFF
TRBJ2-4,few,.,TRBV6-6,TGTGCCAGCAGTCAACACCTAAACATTCAGTACTTC,CASSQHLNIQYF
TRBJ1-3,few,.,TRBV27,TGTGCCAGCAGTTTTCGTCAGGGAAACACCATATATTTT,CASSFRQGNTIYF
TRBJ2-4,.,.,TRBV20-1,TGCAGTGCTAGAATGGGCGCACTAGCCAAAAACATTCAGTACTTC,CSARMGALAKNIQYF
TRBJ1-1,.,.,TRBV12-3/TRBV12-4,TGTGCCAGCAGTTTATGGGGGGACCACACTGAAGCTTTCTTT,CASSLWGDHTEAFF
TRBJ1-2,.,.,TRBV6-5,TGTGCCAGCTCCGAGACAGGCTTCAGCTATGGCTACACCTTC,CASSETGFSYGYTF
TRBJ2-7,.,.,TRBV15,TGTGCCACCAGCAGAGATGTAGGGGTCGGCGAGCAGTACTTC,CATSRDVGVGEQYF
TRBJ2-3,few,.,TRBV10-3,TGTGCCATCAGTGGAAGGGTCAGGGGAAGCACAGATACGCAGTATTTT,CAISGRVRGSTDTQYF
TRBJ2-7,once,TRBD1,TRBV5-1,TGCGCCAGCAGAAGCAACCGGGACAGCACCTACGAGCAGTACTTC,CASRSNRDSTYEQYF
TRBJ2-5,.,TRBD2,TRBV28,TGTGCCAGCAGTCCTTCCGGACTAGCGGGCTCACCCAAAGAGACCCAGTACTTC,CASSPSGLAGSPKETQYF
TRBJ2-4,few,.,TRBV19,TGTGCCAGTAGTATACAGGACTATGACATTCAGTACTTC,CASSIQDYDIQYF
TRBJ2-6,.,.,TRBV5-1,TGCGCCAGCAGCTTGACAACAGGGTTATCTGGGGCCAACGTCCTGACTTTC,CASSLTTGLSGANVLTF
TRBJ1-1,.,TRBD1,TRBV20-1,TGCAGTGCTAGAGCGAGACAGGGAATGAACACTGAAGCTTTCTTT,CSARARQGMNTEAFF
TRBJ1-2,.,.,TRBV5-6,TGTGCCAGCAGCCTCCTCGGCAGCGGCGACTATGGCTACACCTTC,CASSLLGSGDYGYTF
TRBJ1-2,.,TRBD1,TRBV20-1,TGCAGTGCTAGTCCCGGGACAGGGTATGGCTACACCTTC,CSASPGTGYGYTF
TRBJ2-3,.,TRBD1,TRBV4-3,TGCGCCAGCAGCCAAGACAGGGGGAGCACAGATACGCAGTATTTT,CASSQDRGSTDTQYF
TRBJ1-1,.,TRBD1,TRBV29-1,TGCAGCGTACAGACAGGGAAAGGAGCTTTCTTT,CSVQTGKGAFF
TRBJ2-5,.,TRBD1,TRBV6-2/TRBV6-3,TGTGCCAGCATGGACAGGGGAGAGACCCAGTACTTC,CASMDRGETQYF
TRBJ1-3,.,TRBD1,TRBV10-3,TGTGCCATCAGGCTACAGGGGCCTGGAAACACCATATATTTT,CAIRLQGPGNTIYF
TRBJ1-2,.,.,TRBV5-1,TGCGCCAGCAGCTTGGAAAGGACAGAGTATGGCTACACCTTC,CASSLERTEYGYTF
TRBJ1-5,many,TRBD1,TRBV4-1,TGCGCCAGCAGCCAGACAGGGTCTAATCAGCCCCAGCATTTT,CASSQTGSNQPQHF
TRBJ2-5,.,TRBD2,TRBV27,TGTGCCAGCAGTTTCCTCGGGACTATGGAGACCCAGTACTTC,CASSFLGTMETQYF